These 17 T cell receptor beta chains originate from one sample sequenced in a study of blood T cell repertoires in COVID-19. Assay used: immunoSEQ multiplex PCR; TCRdb lists only in-frame clones, some missing. The sample shows 200,000 to 250,000 clones, around 84% of them seen only once. Sequencing was performed on peripheral blood. The receptors here all came from a man aged 45-65 years with active or convalescent COVID-19.

The genes are TRBV4-3 and TRBJ2-2; TRBD1 agrees at 10 bases. The germline CDR1 and CDR2 sequences are LGHNA and YSLEER. V was pared by 3 bases and J by 4 bases, with 5 bases of the junction left unmatched. There are 16 residues in the CDR3. The CDR3 DNA is TGCGCCAGCAGCCAGGGACAGGGGTCGGGCACCGGGGAGCTGTTTTTT. This translates into CASSQGQGSGTGELFF.

This clone has only one observation. V usage is TRBV28 and J usage is TRBJ2-7, with TRBD2 matching 11 bases. CDR3 size: 18 residues. The germline gives CDR1 MDHEN, CDR2 SYDVKM. V shed 7 bases and J 4 bases; nucleotides not matched to a gene: 18. The CDR3 protein is CASTPGGLAGGRIYEQYF. CDR3 sequence (DNA): TGTGCCAGCACTCCAGGGGGTCTAGCGGGAGGTCGAATTTACGAGCAGTACTTC. The full variable domain, its missing parts supplied by reference TRBV28 and TRBJ2-7, is DVKVTQSSRYLVKRTGEKVFLECVQDMDHENMFWYRQDPGLGLRLIYFSYDVKMKEKGDIPEGYSVSREKKERFSLILESASTNQTSMYLCASTPGGLAGGRIYEQYFGPGTRLTVT.

This chain uses TRBV14 with TRBJ2-3, with D tentatively TRBD2 (6 bases). Trimming pared 4 bases from V and 4 bases from J, leaving 12 bases between. The CDR3 is 14 residues long. The germline V gene has CDR1 SGHDN and CDR2 FVKESK. The CDR3 nucleotides are TGTGCCAGCAGCCCCCCTGCGGGGCCAGATACGCAGTATTTT. Its protein product is CASSPPAGPDTQYF.

CDR3 amino acids: CASEKSGLTNEKLFF. For the CDR3, the DNA is TGTGCCAGCGAGAAGTCAGGGTTAACTAATGAAAAACTGTTTTTT. The chain is built from TRBV6-5 and TRBJ1-4, with D possibly matching TRBD1 (5 bases). V dropped 8 bases and J dropped 1 base, with 14 bases sitting between them. The germline V gene encodes CDR1 MNHEY and CDR2 SVGAGI. This CDR3 is built from 15 residues.

A note on this clone: The germline gene is not matched at one end of the junction; a read error may be the cause. The chain joins TRBV7-7 to TRBJ2-3, with D possibly TRBD1 on 5 matching bases. Germline V gene lookup returns CDR1 SSHAT and CDR2 FNYEAQ (reference sequence). The CDR3 sequence is 15 residues long. Here the CDR3 reads CASSRSGRPSDTQYF. CDR3 bases: TGTGCTAGCAGCCGCTCAGGGCGCCCTTCGGATACGCAGTATTTT.

The chain combines TRBV5-1 with TRBJ1-2; 10 bases line up with TRBD1. CDR3 length equals 13 residues. V shed 7 bases, J shed 7 bases, and the junction held 7 bases outside the gene matches. Germline-derived CDR1 and CDR2 are SGHRS and YFSETQ. CDR3: CASGLDRGLGYTF. DNA of the CDR3: TGCGCCAGCGGCCTAGACAGGGGGCTTGGCTACACCTTC.

The gene calls are TRBV28 and TRBJ2-5, with a tentative D call TRBD1 (6 bases). CDR3 length: 14 amino acids. CDR1 is MDHEN and CDR2 is SYDVKM in the germline V gene. V dropped 5 bases and J dropped 1 base, with 11 bases sitting between them. The CDR3 sequence: CASSVGQSQETQYF. In nucleotides, the CDR3 is TGTGCCAGCAGTGTCGGACAGAGCCAAGAGACCCAGTACTTC.

The chain couples TRBV28 to TRBJ2-3; possibly TRBD1 for D (5 bases). The V gene lost 3 bases and the J gene lost 5 bases, with 12 bases spanning the gap. The length of the CDR3 is 14 residues. In germline, CDR1 is MDHEN, CDR2 SYDVKM. CDR3 loop: CASSLGRTGDTQYF. CDR3 nucleotide sequence: TGTGCCAGCAGTTTGGGGCGGACCGGAGATACGCAGTATTTT.

The chain recombines TRBV28 with TRBJ1-5, with D perhaps TRBD1 (6 bases). The CDR3 is 14 amino acids. V lost 8 bases and J lost 0, with 11 bases in between. Germline assignment: CDR1 MDHEN and CDR2 SYDVKM. Here the CDR3 DNA reads TGTGCCAGCCGACAGGATTATAGCAATCAGCCCCAGCATTTT. This codes for CASRQDYSNQPQHF.

The chain uses TRBV9 and TRBJ1-1, with TRBD1 as a possible D gene (5 bases). The V end was cut by 2 bases, the J end by 4 bases, with 9 bases between. Germline CDR1 is SGDLS and CDR2 is YYNGEE. The CDR3 is made up of 13 amino acids. CDR3 sequence: CASSVGGITEAFF. DNA of the CDR3: TGTGCCAGCAGCGTTGGGGGGATCACTGAAGCTTTCTTT.

This clone appeared a few times. The CDR3: CASTQGFGEKLFF. For the CDR3, the DNA is TGTGCCAGCACTCAGGGGTTTGGGGAAAAACTGTTTTTT. V and J are TRBV2 and TRBJ1-4; D perhaps matches TRBD1 (6 bases). Germline CDR1 is SNHLY and CDR2 is FYNNEI. Between the trimmed V and J ends, which lost 7 bases and 8 bases, there was a span of 14 bases. This CDR3 spans 13 amino acids.

The V call is TRBV19, the J call TRBJ2-1, with a tentative D call TRBD1 (5 bases). The CDR3 is made up of 14 amino acids. Trimming pared 2 bases from V and 12 bases from J, leaving 17 bases between. Per germline, CDR1 LNHDA and CDR2 SQIVND (reference sequence). CDR3 in amino acids: CASSISRAGRAQFF. Written as DNA, the CDR3 is TGTGCCAGTAGTATATCCCGCGCAGGCAGGGCGCAGTTCTTC.

This rearrangement joins TRBV5-4 to TRBJ1-5; TRBD1 matches 7 bases. CDR3 length equals 15 residues. Losses at the gene ends were 0 bases for V and 7 bases for J; bases not matched to a gene: 7. The germline V gene has CDR1 SGHNT and CDR2 YYREEE (reference sequence). In nucleotides, the CDR3 is TGTGCCAGCAGCTTGGGGGGGACAGATCCCCAGCCCCAGCATTTT. Translation: CASSLGGTDPQPQHF.

The chain couples TRBV9 to TRBJ2-7; TRBD2 matches 7 bases. V lost 4 bases, J lost 6 bases, and 13 bases stayed unmatched. The CDR3 has 15 residues. The germline gives CDR1 SGDLS, CDR2 YYNGEE. DNA for the CDR3: TGTGCCAGCAGCCTACCTCCTAGCGGTATTAGCGAGCAGTACTTC. Protein sequence: CASSLPPSGISEQYF.

The chain employs TRBV5-8 and TRBJ1-2, with 11 bases identical to TRBD1. With 4 bases clipped from V and 6 bases from J, the junction kept 2 bases outside the gene matches. The CDR3 sequence is 13 residues long. CDR1 SGHTS and CDR2 YDEGEE come from the germline V gene. The CDR3 coding sequence is TGTGCCAGCAGCCGGACAGGGGGCCATGGCTACACCTTC. Amino acids: CASSRTGGHGYTF.

The gene calls are TRBV29-1 and TRBJ1-5; the D gene is possibly TRBD1 (5 bases). Between the trimmed V and J ends, which lost 4 bases and 7 bases, there was a span of 11 bases. The CDR3 totals 12 residues. Germline CDR1 is SQVTM and CDR2 is ANQGSEA. The CDR3 loop reads CSVGGAGQPQHF. The CDR3 region has the DNA TGCAGCGTTGGAGGGGCGGGACAGCCCCAGCATTTT.

The chain uses TRBV28 and TRBJ2-2, with D perhaps matching TRBD1 (6 bases). The V end lost 3 bases, the J end lost 5 bases, and 19 bases lay between the germline ends. CDR3 length equals 17 residues. Germline V gene sequence: CDR1 MDHEN, CDR2 SYDVKM. CDR3 sequence reads: CASSFLVGDRLTGELFF. The CDR3 nucleotides read TGTGCCAGCAGTTTTCTAGTAGGAGACAGGCTGACCGGGGAGCTGTTTTTT.